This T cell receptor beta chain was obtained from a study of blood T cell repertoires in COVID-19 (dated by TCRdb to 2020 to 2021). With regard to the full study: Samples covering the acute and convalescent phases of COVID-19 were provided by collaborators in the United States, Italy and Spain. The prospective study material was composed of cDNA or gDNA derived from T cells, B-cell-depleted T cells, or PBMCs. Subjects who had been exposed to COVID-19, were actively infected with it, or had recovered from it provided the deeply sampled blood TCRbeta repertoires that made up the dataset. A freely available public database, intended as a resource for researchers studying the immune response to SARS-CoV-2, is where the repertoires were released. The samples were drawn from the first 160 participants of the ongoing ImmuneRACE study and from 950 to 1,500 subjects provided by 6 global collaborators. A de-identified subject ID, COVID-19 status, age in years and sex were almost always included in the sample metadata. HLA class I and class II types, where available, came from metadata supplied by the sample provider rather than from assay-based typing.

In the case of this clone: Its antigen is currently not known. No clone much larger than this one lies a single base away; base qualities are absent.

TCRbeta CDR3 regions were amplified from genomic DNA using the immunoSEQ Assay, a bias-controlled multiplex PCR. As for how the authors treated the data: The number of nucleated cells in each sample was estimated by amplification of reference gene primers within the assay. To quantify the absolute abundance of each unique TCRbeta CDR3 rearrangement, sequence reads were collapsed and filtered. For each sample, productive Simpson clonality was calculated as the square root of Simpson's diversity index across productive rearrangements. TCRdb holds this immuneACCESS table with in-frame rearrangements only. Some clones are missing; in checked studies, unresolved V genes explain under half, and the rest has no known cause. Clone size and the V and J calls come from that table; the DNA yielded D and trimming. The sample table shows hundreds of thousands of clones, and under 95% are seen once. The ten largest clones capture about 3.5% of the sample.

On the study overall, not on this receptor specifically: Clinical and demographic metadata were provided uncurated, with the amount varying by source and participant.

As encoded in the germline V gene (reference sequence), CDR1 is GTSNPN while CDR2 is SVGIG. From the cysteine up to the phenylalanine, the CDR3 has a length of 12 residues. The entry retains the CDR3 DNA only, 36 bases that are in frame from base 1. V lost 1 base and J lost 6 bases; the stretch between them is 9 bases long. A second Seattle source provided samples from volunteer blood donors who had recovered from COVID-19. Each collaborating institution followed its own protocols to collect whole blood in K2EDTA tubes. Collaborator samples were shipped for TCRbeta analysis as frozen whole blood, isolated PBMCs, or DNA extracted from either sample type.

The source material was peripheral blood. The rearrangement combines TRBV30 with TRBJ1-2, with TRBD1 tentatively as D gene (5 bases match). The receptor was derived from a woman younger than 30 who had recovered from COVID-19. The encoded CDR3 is CAWSGGANGYTF. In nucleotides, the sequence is TGTGCCTGGAGTGGGGGCGCTAATGGCTACACCTTC.